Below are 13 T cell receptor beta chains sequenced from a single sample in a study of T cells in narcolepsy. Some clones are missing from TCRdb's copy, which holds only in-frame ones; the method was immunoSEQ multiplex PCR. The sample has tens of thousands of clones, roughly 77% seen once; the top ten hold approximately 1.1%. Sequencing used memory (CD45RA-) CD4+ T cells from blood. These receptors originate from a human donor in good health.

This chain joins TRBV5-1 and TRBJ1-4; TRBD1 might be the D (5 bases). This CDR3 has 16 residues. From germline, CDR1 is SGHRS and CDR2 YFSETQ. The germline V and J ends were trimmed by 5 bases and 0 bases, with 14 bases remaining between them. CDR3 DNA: TGCGCCAGCAGGCCTATCGGGGGAGCAACTAATGAAAAACTGTTTTTT. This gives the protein CASRPIGGATNEKLFF. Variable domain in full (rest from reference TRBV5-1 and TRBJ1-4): KAGVTQTPRYLIKTRGQQVTLSCSPISGHRSVSWYQQTPGQGLQFLFEYFSETQRNKGNFPGRFSGRQFSNSRSEMNVSTLELGDSALYLCASRPIGGATNEKLFFGSGTQLSVL.

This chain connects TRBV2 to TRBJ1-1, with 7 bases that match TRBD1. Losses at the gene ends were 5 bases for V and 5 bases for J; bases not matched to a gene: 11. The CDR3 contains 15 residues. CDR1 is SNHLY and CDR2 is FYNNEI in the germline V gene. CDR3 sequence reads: CASSNRQGMETEAFF. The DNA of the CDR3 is TGTGCCAGCAGTAACCGACAGGGAATGGAAACTGAAGCTTTCTTT.

In DNA form, the CDR3 reads TGTGCCAGCAGTACGGGGACAGGGGGGCGCGAGCAGTACTTC. Residues: CASSTGTGGREQYF. This chain uses TRBV28 with TRBJ2-7, with 11 bases lining up with TRBD1. There are 14 residues in the CDR3. CDR1 and CDR2 from the germline V gene are MDHEN and SYDVKM. The trim removed 5 bases at V and 6 bases at J, leaving 6 bases unmatched. The whole variable domain, filled in from reference TRBV28 and TRBJ2-7, reads DVKVTQSSRYLVKRTGEKVFLECVQDMDHENMFWYRQDPGLGLRLIYFSYDVKMKEKGDIPEGYSVSREKKERFSLILESASTNQTSMYLCASSTGTGGREQYFGPGTRLTVT.

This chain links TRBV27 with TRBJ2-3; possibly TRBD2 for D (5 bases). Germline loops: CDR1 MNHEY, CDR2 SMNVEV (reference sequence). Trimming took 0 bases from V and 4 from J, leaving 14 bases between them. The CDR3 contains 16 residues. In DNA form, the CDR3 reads TGTGCCAGCAGTTTATCCGGAACTAGATTCCCAGATACGCAGTATTTT. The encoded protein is CASSLSGTRFPDTQYF.

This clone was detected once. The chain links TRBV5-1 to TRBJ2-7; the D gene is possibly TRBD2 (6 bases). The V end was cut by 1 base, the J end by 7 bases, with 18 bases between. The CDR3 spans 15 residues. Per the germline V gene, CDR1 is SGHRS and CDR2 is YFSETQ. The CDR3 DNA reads TGCGCCAGCAGCTTGAGGCGAGGAGGGCCGGAAGAGCAGTACTTC. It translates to CASSLRRGGPEEQYF.

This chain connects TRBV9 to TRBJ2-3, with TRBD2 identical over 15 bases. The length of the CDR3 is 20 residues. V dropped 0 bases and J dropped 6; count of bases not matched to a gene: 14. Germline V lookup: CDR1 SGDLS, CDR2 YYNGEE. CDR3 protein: CASSVASRVGLAGGQDTQYF. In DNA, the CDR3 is TGTGCCAGCAGCGTAGCGAGCAGAGTTGGACTAGCGGGAGGGCAGGATACGCAGTATTTT. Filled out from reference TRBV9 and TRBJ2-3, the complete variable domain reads DSGVTQTPKHLITATGQRVTLRCSPRSGDLSVYWYQQSLDQGLQFLIQYYNGEERAKGNILERFSAQQFPDLHSELNLSSLELGDSALYFCASSVASRVGLAGGQDTQYFGPGTRLTVL.

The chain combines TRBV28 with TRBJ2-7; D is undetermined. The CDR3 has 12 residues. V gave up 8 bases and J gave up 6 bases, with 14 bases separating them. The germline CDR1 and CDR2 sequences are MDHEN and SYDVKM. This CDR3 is CASLAPPFEQYF. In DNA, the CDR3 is TGTGCCAGCCTCGCCCCGCCTTTCGAGCAGTACTTC.

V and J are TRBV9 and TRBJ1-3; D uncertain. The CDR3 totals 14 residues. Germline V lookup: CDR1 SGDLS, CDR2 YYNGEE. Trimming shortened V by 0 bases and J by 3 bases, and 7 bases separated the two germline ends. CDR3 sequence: CASSVVANGNTIYF. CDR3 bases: TGTGCCAGCAGCGTAGTTGCAAATGGAAACACCATATATTTT.

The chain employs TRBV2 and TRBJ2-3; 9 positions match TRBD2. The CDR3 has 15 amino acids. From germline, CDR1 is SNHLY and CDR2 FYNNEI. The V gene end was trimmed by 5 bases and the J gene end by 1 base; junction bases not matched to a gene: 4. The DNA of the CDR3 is TGTGCCAGCAGTCTAGCGGGATTCGGCACAGATACGCAGTATTTT. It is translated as CASSLAGFGTDTQYF.

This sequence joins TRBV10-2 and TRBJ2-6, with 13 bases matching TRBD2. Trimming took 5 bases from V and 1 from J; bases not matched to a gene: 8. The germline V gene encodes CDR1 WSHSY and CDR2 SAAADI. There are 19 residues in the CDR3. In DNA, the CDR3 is TGCGCCAGCAGTCAAACCGGACTAGCGGGAGCTTCTGGGGCCAACGTCCTGACTTTC. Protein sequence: CASSQTGLAGASGANVLTF.

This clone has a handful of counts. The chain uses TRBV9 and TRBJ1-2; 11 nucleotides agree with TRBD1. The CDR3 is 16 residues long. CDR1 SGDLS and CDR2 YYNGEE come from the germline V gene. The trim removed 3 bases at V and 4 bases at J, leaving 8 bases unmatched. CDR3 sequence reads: CASSASGTGGPYGYTF. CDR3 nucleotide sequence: TGTGCCAGCAGCGCCAGCGGGACAGGGGGGCCCTATGGCTACACCTTC.

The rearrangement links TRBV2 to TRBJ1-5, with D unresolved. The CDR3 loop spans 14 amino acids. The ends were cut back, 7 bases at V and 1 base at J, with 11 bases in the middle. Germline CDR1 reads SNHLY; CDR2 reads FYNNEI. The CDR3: CASTTGRSNQPQHF. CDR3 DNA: TGTGCCAGCACGACGGGCAGAAGCAATCAGCCCCAGCATTTT.

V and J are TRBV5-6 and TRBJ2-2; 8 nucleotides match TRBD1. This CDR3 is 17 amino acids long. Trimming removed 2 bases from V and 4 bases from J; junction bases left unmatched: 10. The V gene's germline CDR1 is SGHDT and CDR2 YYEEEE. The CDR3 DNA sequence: TGTGCCAGCAGCTTCCCGACAGGGGACGGAGGCACCGGGGAGCTGTTTTTT. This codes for CASSFPTGDGGTGELFF. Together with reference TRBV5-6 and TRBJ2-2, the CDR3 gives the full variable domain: DAGVTQSPTHLIKTRGQQVTLRCSPKSGHDTVSWYQQALGQGPQFIFQYYEEEERQRGNFPDRFSGHQFPNYSSELNVNALLLGDSALYLCASSFPTGDGGTGELFFGEGSRLTVL.